These T cell receptor beta chains were read from a single sample in a study of T cell clusters in autoimmune cytopenias. TCRdb re-called the multiplex PCR reads; every CDR3 protein appears as one record, without DNA. The table for this sample gives some 7,000 distinct CDR3 sequences. Sample: peripheral blood. These TCRs come from a human donor with an autoimmune cytopenia or autoimmune hepatitis (not recorded which). Each CDR3 is given with its conserved first and last residue. Rows may omit the clone size; those that give it use once, few, many or a size class.

V gene,J gene,clone size,CDR3 length,CDR3 protein
TRBV5-1,TRBJ1-1,.,15,CASSGGVPLNTEAFF
TRBV20-1,TRBJ2-6,medium-sized,14,CSASPTSGANVLTF
TRBV20-1,TRBJ2-1,.,13,CSARAPSGNEQFF
TRBV6-4,TRBJ1-2,.,16,CASSKQSGTGVYGYTF
TRBV20-1,TRBJ1-5,.,14,CSARVPGRDQPQHF
TRBV20-1,TRBJ1-2,medium-sized,13,CSASRTGLSGYTF
TRBV12-3/TRBV12-4,TRBJ2-1,.,14,CAGQPGQGVREQFF
TRBV7-9,TRBJ1-2,medium-sized,14,CASSLAGLRVSYTF
TRBV20-1,TRBJ2-5,.,14,CSAGLAGRQETQYF
TRBV10-2,TRBJ1-2,.,16,CASSDPGTGGLDGYTF
TRBV19,TRBJ1-3,medium-sized,17,CASNAPRGTDSGNTIYF
TRBV9,TRBJ1-2,.,14,CASSVGVRGAGYTF
TRBV7-9,TRBJ2-7,medium-sized,18,CASSLADAPTVASYEQYF
TRBV6-5,TRBJ1-2,.,15,CASSYSVISPYGYTF
TRBV13,TRBJ2-6,medium-sized,14,CASSLGSGANVLTF
TRBV6-5,TRBJ1-4,.,16,CASSTLGPSGGEKLFF
TRBV6-1,TRBJ1-5,medium-sized,12,CASSEGPRPQHF
TRBV5-6,TRBJ2-5,.,12,CASSFGQETQYF
TRBV7-6,TRBJ1-4,.,14,CASSQGQVREKLFF
TRBV20-1,TRBJ1-1,.,11,CSARDPTEAFF
TRBV12-3/TRBV12-4,TRBJ1-1,medium-sized,13,CASSLQEGGEAFF
TRBV20-1,TRBJ2-7,medium-sized,11,CSARGANEQYF
TRBV12-3/TRBV12-4,TRBJ1-1,.,14,CASRGTGGEAEAFF
TRBV10-2,TRBJ1-2,.,15,CASRAGTGGSLGYTF
TRBV9,TRBJ1-6,.,15,CASSLRGQGYSPLHF
TRBV10-2,TRBJ1-4,.,14,CASSEQGGYEKLFF
TRBV11-3,TRBJ1-1,.,14,CASSLGSMNTEAFF
TRBV27,TRBJ1-3,.,13,CASSGGFGNTIYF
TRBV30,TRBJ2-7,medium-sized,16,CAWTESGTGARGEQYF
TRBV6-5,TRBJ1-1,.,14,CASSYFPGNTEAFF
TRBV2,TRBJ2-3,.,15,CASSDTSGRRDTQYF
TRBV15,TRBJ2-7,medium-sized,16,CATSEWGYQGPEEQYF
TRBV7-9,TRBJ1-1,.,15,CASSLAASLYTEAFF
TRBV20-1,TRBJ1-5,.,12,CSAREGYQPQHF
TRBV5-1,TRBJ2-2,.,16,CASSLGRDRETGELFF
TRBV19,TRBJ1-5,medium-sized,12,CASSIPSQPQHF
TRBV15,TRBJ2-4,.,15,CATSRDLVAKNIQYF
TRBV27,TRBJ2-7,medium-sized,13,CASSLIQGNEQYF
TRBV6-1,TRBJ2-2,.,15,CASRTGTSGPGELFF
TRBV18,TRBJ2-2,.,15,CASSPLTGGDGELFF
TRBV11-3,TRBJ2-2,.,14,CASRQGANTGELFF
TRBV20-1,TRBJ2-7,.,16,CSARDYLASGSYEQYF
TRBV27,TRBJ1-1,.,14,CASTPSRGYTEAFF